This TCR beta chain appears in the sequencing data of a study of blood T cell repertoires in COVID-19. Trimming took 4 bases from V and 4 from J, leaving 11 bases between them. This CDR3 region has 13 residues. Germline V lookup: CDR1 LGHNA, CDR2 YSLEER. Only in-frame clones appear in the TCRdb table, and some are missing; sequencing was by immunoSEQ multiplex PCR. This sample has 150,000 to 200,000 clones, with more than 85% found just once. This clonotype was sampled from a woman aged 55-75 years with COVID-19, enrolled during active disease. Sequencing was carried out using peripheral blood. V and J are TRBV4-3 and TRBJ2-7; D is uncertain. CDR3 loop: CASSPVRSYEQYF. The DNA of the CDR3 is TGCGCCAGCAGCCCTGTCAGATCATACGAGCAGTACTTC.